This TCR beta chain was sequenced in a study of human T cells and chemical hapten exposure. Germline V lookup: CDR1 SGHAT, CDR2 FQNNGV. The CDR3 runs to 14 residues. Trimming took off 2 bases at V and 8 bases at J, with 10 bases between the two ends. TCRdb reprocessed the RACE reads via MiXCR and lists one record per CDR3 protein. The sample holds about 85,000 distinct CDR3 sequences, under 14% seen once. Concerning this clonotype itself: Its specificity is unknown.

General study results and limits: Significantly greater numbers of large CDR3 similarity clusters came from expanded TCRs than from controls.

As to time point: patch test 2, 6 weeks after DPC sensitization. Treatment in this sample: therapeutic diphenylcyclopropenone sensitization with weekly scalp DPC. Source: whole blood, taken in connection with sensitization to the hapten diphenylcyclopropenone (DPC). The source of this sequence is a man younger than 35 with alopecia areata. Some clones in this sample may be carry-over from other donors' samples. V and J are TRBV11-2 and TRBJ2-6; D ambiguous. The CDR3 DNA sequence: TGTGCCAGCAGCTTAAATCGGTATTCCAACGTCCTGACTTTC. Translated: CASSLNRYSNVLTF. The variable domain in full, with the rest retrieved from reference TRBV11-2 and TRBJ2-6, is EAGVAQSPRYKIIEKRQSVAFWCNPISGHATLYWYQQILGQGPKLLIQFQNNGVVDDSQLPKDRFSAERLKGVDSTLKIQPAKLEDSAVYLCASSLNRYSNVLTFGAGSRLTVL.